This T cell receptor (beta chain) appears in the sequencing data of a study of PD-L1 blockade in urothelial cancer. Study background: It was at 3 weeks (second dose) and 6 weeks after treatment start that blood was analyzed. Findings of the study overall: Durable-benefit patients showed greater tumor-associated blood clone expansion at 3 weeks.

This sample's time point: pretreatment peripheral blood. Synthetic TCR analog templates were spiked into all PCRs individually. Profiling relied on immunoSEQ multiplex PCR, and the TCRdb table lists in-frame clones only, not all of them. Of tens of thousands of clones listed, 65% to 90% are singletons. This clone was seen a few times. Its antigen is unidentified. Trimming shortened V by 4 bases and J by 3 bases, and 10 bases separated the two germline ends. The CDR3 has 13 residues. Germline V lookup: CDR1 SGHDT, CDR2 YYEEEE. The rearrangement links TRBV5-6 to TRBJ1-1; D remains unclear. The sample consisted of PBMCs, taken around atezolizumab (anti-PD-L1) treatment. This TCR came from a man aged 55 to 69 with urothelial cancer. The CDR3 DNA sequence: TGTGCCAGCAGCCCGGGCGGGTACACTGAAGCTTTCTTT. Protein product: CASSPGGYTEAFF.